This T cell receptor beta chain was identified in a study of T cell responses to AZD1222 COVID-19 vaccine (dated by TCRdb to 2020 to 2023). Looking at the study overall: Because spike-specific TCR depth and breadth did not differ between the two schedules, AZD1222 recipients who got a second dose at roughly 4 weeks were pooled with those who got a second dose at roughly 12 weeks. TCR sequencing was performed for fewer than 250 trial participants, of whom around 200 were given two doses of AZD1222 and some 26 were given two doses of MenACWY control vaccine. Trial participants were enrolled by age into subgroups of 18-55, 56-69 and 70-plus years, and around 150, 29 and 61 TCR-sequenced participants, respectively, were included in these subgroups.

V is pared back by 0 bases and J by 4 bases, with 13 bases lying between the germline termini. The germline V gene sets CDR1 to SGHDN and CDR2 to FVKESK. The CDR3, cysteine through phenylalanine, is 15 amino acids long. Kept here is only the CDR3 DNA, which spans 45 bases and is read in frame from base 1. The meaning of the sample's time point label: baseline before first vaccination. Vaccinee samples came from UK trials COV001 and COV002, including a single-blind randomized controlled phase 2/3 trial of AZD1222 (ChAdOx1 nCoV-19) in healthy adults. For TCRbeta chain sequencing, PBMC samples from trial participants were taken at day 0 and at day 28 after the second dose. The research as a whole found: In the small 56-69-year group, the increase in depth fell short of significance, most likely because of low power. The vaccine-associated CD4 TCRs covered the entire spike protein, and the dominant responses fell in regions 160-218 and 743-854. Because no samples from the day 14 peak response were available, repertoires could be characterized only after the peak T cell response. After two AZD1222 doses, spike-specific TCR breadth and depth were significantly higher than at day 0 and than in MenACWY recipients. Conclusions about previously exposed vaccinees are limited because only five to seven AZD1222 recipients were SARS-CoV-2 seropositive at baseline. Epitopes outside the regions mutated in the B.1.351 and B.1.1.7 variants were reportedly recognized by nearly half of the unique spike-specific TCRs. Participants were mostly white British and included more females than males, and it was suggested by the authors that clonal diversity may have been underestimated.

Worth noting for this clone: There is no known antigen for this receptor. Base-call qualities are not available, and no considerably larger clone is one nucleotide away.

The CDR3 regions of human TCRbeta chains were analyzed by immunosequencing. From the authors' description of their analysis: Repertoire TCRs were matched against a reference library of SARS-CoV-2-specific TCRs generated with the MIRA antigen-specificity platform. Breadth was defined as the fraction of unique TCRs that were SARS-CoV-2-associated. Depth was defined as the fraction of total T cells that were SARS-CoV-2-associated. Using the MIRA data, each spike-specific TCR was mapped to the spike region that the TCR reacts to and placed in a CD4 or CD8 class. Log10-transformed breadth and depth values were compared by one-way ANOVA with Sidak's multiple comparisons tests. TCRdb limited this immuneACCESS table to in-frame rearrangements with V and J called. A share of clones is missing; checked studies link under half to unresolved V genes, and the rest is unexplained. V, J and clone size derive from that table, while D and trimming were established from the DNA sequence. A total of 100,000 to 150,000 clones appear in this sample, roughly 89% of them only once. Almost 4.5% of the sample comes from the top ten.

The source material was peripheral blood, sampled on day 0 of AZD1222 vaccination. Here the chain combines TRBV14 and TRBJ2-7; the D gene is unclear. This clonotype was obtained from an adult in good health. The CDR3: CASSQDLGLGYEQYF. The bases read TGTGCCAGCAGCCAAGATTTGGGGTTGGGGTACGAGCAGTACTTC.